Presented here are 10 T cell receptor beta chains from one specimen sequenced in a study. The sorted Tregs were CD4+CD25+CD127-/low cells. TCRdb recomputed calls from the 5' RACE reads with MiXCR, one row per CDR3 protein. The data contain roughly 10,000 distinct CDR3 sequences, 27% of them seen just once; the ten biggest clones take up under 3.5%. Sample: Tregs sorted from a lymph node. These TCRs come from a female donor with breast cancer.

This clonotype was picked up a small number of times. The J gene is TRBJ1-5, the V gene TRBV19; D not certain. This CDR3 comprises 14 residues. The germline V and J ends were trimmed by 5 bases and 4 bases, with 12 bases remaining between them. Germline V gives CDR1 LNHDA, CDR2 SQIVND (reference sequence). CDR3 DNA sequence: TGTGCCAGTAGTCCCCTGACTGGGAATCAGCCCCAGCATTTT. Translation gives CASSPLTGNQPQHF.

This clonotype is medium-sized (0.01 to 0.1%) by share. The chain has TRBV15 and TRBJ1-2; 10 positions match TRBD1. The CDR3 is 15 amino acids. Germline-derived CDR1 and CDR2 are LNHNV and YYDKDF (reference sequence). V gave up 3 bases and J gave up 4 bases; unmatched junction bases: 5. The CDR3 region has the DNA TGTGCCACCAGCAGCGGGACAGGGGTTACCTATGGCTACACCTTC. Encoded protein: CATSSGTGVTYGYTF.

Judged by abundance, this clonotype is medium-sized. The chain links TRBV7-3 to TRBJ2-7; 7 bases are shared with TRBD2. V was pared by 4 bases and J by 0 bases, with 3 bases of the junction left unmatched. There are 14 residues in the CDR3. The germline CDR1 and CDR2 sequences are SGHTA and FQGTGA. The CDR3 sequence is CASSWGGSSYEQYF. The CDR3 bases are TGTGCCAGCAGCTGGGGCGGGAGCTCCTACGAGCAGTACTTC. The variable domain in full, completed from reference TRBV7-3 and TRBJ2-7, reads GAGVSQTPSNKVTEKGKYVELRCDPISGHTALYWYRQSLGQGPEFLIYFQGTGAADDSGLPNDRFFAVRPEGSVSTLKIQRTERGDSAVYLCASSWGGSSYEQYFGPGTRLTVT.

A few counts support this clonotype. As the CDR3 is not closed by the conserved phenylalanine or tryptophan, this likely results from a read error. V and J are TRBV4-2 and TRBJ1-5, with 10 bases lining up with TRBD1. This CDR3 is 17 amino acids long. The germline V gene encodes CDR1 LGHNA and CDR2 YNFKEQ. The J segment lost 2 bases and the V segment lost 1 base, leaving 5 bases of the junction unmatched. CDR3 sequence (DNA): TGTGCCAGCAGCCAAGGTATGGGGACAGGGGGCAATCAGCCCCAGCATCTT. Protein: CASSQGMGTGGNQPQHL.

This clonotype was recorded many times. The V call is TRBV4-1, the J call TRBJ2-7; TRBD2 might be the D (5 bases). V was trimmed by 1 base and J by 3 bases, leaving 7 bases between them. Germline CDR1 MGHRA, CDR2 YSYEKL. The CDR3 consists of 13 residues. CDR3 bases: TGCGCCAGCAGCCAAGCCCGGGGCTACGAGCAGTACTTC. As protein: CASSQARGYEQYF.

This clonotype is medium-sized. The chain recombines TRBV6-1 with TRBJ1-5; D is uncertain. CDR3 size: 14 residues. Looked up from germline, CDR1 is MNHNS and CDR2 is SASEGT. Trimming stripped 5 bases from V and 5 bases from J, with 13 bases between. The CDR3 coding sequence is TGTGCCAGCAGTCTCGTCGACAAAGATCAGCCCCAGCATTTT. This codes for CASSLVDKDQPQHF.

This clonotype has ten or more counts. The CDR3 sequence: CATSDLGDADTQYF. DNA for the CDR3: TGTGCCACCAGTGATTTGGGGGACGCAGATACGCAGTATTTT. The chain joins TRBV24-1 to TRBJ2-3; possibly TRBD1 or TRBD2 for D (5 bases each). CDR1 is KGHDR and CDR2 is SFDVKD in the germline V gene. There are 14 residues in the CDR3. V was pared by 0 bases and J by 4 bases, with 7 bases between.

This clonotype showed up just a few times. The chain combines TRBV15 with TRBJ2-2; 8 bases map to TRBD2. J lost 1 base, V lost 0 bases, and 4 bases had no gene match. Germline CDR1 LNHNV, CDR2 YYDKDF (reference sequence). This CDR3 region has 17 residues. CDR3 sequence reads: CATSRDILAVNTGELFF. The CDR3, as DNA: TGTGCCACCAGCAGAGATATACTAGCGGTGAACACCGGGGAGCTGTTTTTT.

The rearrangement uses TRBV20-1 and TRBJ1-5; D call uncertain. The CDR3 runs to 14 residues. Germline-derived CDR1 and CDR2 are DFQATT and SNEGSKA (reference sequence). Trimming removed 5 bases at V and 3 bases at J, with 14 bases between. The CDR3, as DNA: TGCAGTGCTGGGGTGGGGATGGCCAATCAGCCCCAGCATTTT. This encodes CSAGVGMANQPQHF.

Note on this clonotype: The CDR3 end shows no conserved phenylalanine or tryptophan, and so a read error is likely. It is unclear where the CDR3 begins or ends on the DNA, so no DNA is shown, and the CDR3 is as TCRdb lists it. The J gene is TRBJ2-1, the V gene TRBV20-1. The CDR3 length is 14 residues, termini included. Germline values: CDR1 DFQATT, CDR2 SNEGSKA (reference sequence). The CDR3: CSVFPAGSYNEQSY.